Below, 21 T cell receptor beta chains from the same sample are listed, as sequenced in a study of blood T cell repertoires in COVID-19 (dated by TCRdb to the early 2020s). The method behind the library was the immunoSEQ multiplex PCR assay. In its TCRdb copy, this immuneACCESS table keeps in-frame sequences only and misses some clones. Where compared with another copy, unresolved V genes explain less than half of these, and the others have no known cause. In this sample the table shows 72,000 or so clones, over 70% of which occur a single time. Jointly, the top ten make up approximately 5% of the sample. Specimen: peripheral blood. The origin of the receptors is a man aged 50 or older with active COVID-19.

Here the CDR3 reads CAWSPFGGNYGYTF. CDR3 DNA sequence: TGTGCCTGGAGTCCCTTCGGGGGTAACTATGGCTACACCTTC. The chain joins TRBV30 to TRBJ1-2, with D possibly being TRBD1 (5 bases). The CDR3 length is 14 residues. V lost 2 bases to trimming and J lost 1 base, with 11 bases between them. Germline V gene data show CDR1 as GTSNPN and CDR2 as SVGIG (reference sequence).

This chain links TRBV6-2 or TRBV6-3 with TRBJ2-2, with 9 bases aligning to TRBD1. Looked up from germline, CDR1 is MNHEY and CDR2 is SVGEGT. CDR3 length: 15 residues. Trimming cost V 4 bases and J 0 bases; bases outside gene matches: 0. The CDR3: CASSWDRANTGELFF. The CDR3 DNA follows: TGTGCCAGCAGTTGGGACAGGGCGAACACCGGGGAGCTGTTTTTT.

This clone was counted once. In the same sample, other DNA sequences code for this CDR3. The chain has TRBV19 and TRBJ2-7; the D gene is possibly TRBD2 (5 bases). V was trimmed by 5 bases and J by 4 bases, leaving 12 bases between them. The CDR3 consists of 13 residues. CDR1 and CDR2 from the germline V gene are LNHDA and SQIVND (reference sequence). CDR3 sequence reads: CASSRSGSYEQYF. In DNA form, the CDR3 reads TGTGCCAGTAGTCGATCGGGGAGTTACGAGCAGTACTTC.

This chain links TRBV20-1 with TRBJ2-1; no definite D call. Germline-derived CDR1 and CDR2 are DFQATT and SNEGSKA (reference sequence). V gave up 5 bases and J gave up 10 bases, with 9 bases separating them. This CDR3 contains 10 residues. The CDR3 bases are TGCAGTGCTCTCCCCCCCGAGCAGTTCTTC. This gives the protein CSALPPEQFF.

The J gene is TRBJ2-3, the V gene TRBV7-9, with 8 nucleotides matching TRBD1. The V gene's germline CDR1 is SEHNR and CDR2 FQNEAQ (reference sequence). The J segment lost 1 base and the V segment lost 3 bases, leaving 6 bases of the junction unmatched. The CDR3 loop spans 16 amino acids. CDR3 sequence: CASSFVSGGGTDTQYF. The CDR3 region has the DNA TGTGCCAGCAGCTTTGTCTCAGGGGGCGGCACAGATACGCAGTATTTT.

V usage is TRBV27 and J usage is TRBJ1-1, with D possibly being TRBD1 (5 bases). Germline lookup yields CDR1 MNHEY and CDR2 SMNVEV (reference sequence). V dropped 2 bases and J dropped 4 bases, with 11 bases sitting between them. This CDR3 is 14 amino acids long. The DNA of the CDR3 is TGTGCCAGCAGTTTAAGTCCGGGGGGCACTGAAGCTTTCTTT. Translated: CASSLSPGGTEAFF.

The rearrangement joins TRBV7-3 to TRBJ2-1, with D unresolved. The CDR3 has 16 amino acids. Germline V gene data show CDR1 as SGHTA and CDR2 as FQGTGA. V lost 1 base to trimming and J lost 0 bases, with 10 bases between them. CDR3 amino acids: CASSLNTRGSYNEQFF. CDR3 DNA sequence: TGTGCCAGCAGCTTAAACACCAGAGGCTCCTACAATGAGCAGTTCTTC.

The chain employs TRBV19 and TRBJ1-5, with a possible D match to TRBD1 (5 bases). The CDR3 runs to 16 residues. Trimming pared 9 bases from V and 2 bases from J, leaving 20 bases between. Germline V gene data show CDR1 as LNHDA and CDR2 as SQIVND (reference sequence). The CDR3 DNA sequence: TGTGCCAGCGACTCCATCAGGGTAGGAGGCAATCAGCCCCAGCATTTT. The encoded protein is CASDSIRVGGNQPQHF.

The J gene is TRBJ2-1, the V gene TRBV3-1 (or the pseudogene TRBV3-2); 9 bases map to TRBD1. With V trimmed by 0 bases and J by 0 bases, 18 bases remained unmatched. From germline, CDR1 is LGHDT and CDR2 YNNKEL (reference sequence). This CDR3 spans 22 amino acids. Written as DNA, the CDR3 is TGTGCCAGCAGCCAAGATCTCGGGACAGGGTATTCCCTCCAGAGCTCCTACAATGAGCAGTTCTTC. This translates into CASSQDLGTGYSLQSSYNEQFF.

This chain's CDR3 is CASSKGTSGGAGNIQYF. The CDR3 DNA reads as TGTGCCAGCAGCAAAGGGACTAGCGGGGGGGCAGGAAACATTCAGTACTTC. The gene calls are TRBV5-4 and TRBJ2-4, with 16 bases fitting TRBD2. The germline V gene has CDR1 SGHNT and CDR2 YYREEE (reference sequence). The CDR3 has 17 residues. V shed 4 bases, J shed 6 bases, and the junction held 7 bases outside the gene matches.

The chain couples TRBV30 to TRBJ2-2; weak D call: TRBD2 (5 bases). The CDR3 covers 16 residues. Germline CDR1 is GTSNPN and CDR2 is SVGIG (reference sequence). Trimming took 0 bases from V and 2 from J, leaving 13 bases between them. CDR3 protein: CAWSVPGEGNTGELFF. The DNA of the CDR3 is TGTGCCTGGAGTGTACCTGGTGAGGGAAACACCGGGGAGCTGTTTTTT.

J is TRBJ2-7 and V is TRBV7-2; 7 bases line up with TRBD1. Germline CDR1 reads SGHTA; CDR2 reads FQGNSA. V was pared by 4 bases and J by 2 bases, with 8 bases of the junction left unmatched. This CDR3 is built from 15 residues. CDR3 sequence (DNA): TGTGCCAGCAGCTACCGCACAGGGGACACCTACGAGCAGTACTTC. It codes for CASSYRTGDTYEQYF.

The chain uses TRBV6-5 and TRBJ2-7; D might be TRBD2 (6 bases). Germline CDR1 and CDR2: MNHEY and SVGAGI. V was cut by 2 bases and J by 4 bases, with 9 bases left in between. CDR3 length equals 13 residues. CDR3 bases: TGTGCCAGCAGTTACGGAGGGGTTTACGAGCAGTACTTC. Protein sequence: CASSYGGVYEQYF.

For the CDR3, the DNA is TGTGCCAGCAGTTTACTGCGGGAGGGAAGCTACGAGCAGTACTTC. This sequence encodes CASSLLREGSYEQYF. The chain uses TRBV28 and TRBJ2-7; the match to TRBD2 covers 9 bases. The CDR3 totals 15 residues. Germline V lookup: CDR1 MDHEN, CDR2 SYDVKM. V was clipped by 2 bases and J by 3 bases; unmatched bases: 5.

The chain links TRBV7-9 to TRBJ2-7; D call uncertain. V gave up 0 bases and J gave up 4 bases, with 10 bases separating them. Germline assignment: CDR1 SEHNR and CDR2 FQNEAQ (reference sequence). CDR3 size: 14 residues. The CDR3 DNA reads as TGTGCCAGCAGCTTAGCTCCCCACACGTACGAGCAGTACTTC. Protein product: CASSLAPHTYEQYF. Full variable domain (missing parts from reference TRBV7-9 and TRBJ2-7): DTGVSQNPRHKITKRGQNVTFRCDPISEHNRLYWYRQTLGQGPEFLTYFQNEAQLEKSRLLSDRFSAERPKGSFSTLEIQRTEQGDSAMYLCASSLAPHTYEQYFGPGTRLTVT.

V usage is TRBV28 and J usage is TRBJ2-5; the D gene is possibly TRBD1 (5 bases). Per germline, CDR1 MDHEN and CDR2 SYDVKM. The CDR3 runs to 16 residues. Deletions cut 5 bases from V and 5 bases from J, with 21 bases between. The CDR3 DNA reads TGTGCCAGCAGTCTAGAGCCCCCAGCAGGGTTGGAGACCCAGTACTTC. As protein: CASSLEPPAGLETQYF.

The chain carries TRBV5-1 and TRBJ1-1, with 8 positions matching TRBD1. J gave up 11 bases and V 7 bases, and 10 bases lay outside the gene matches. The germline gives CDR1 SGHRS, CDR2 YFSETQ. The CDR3 is made up of 12 amino acids. The CDR3, as DNA: TGCGCCAGCTCGGTGACAGGGGATGGGGCTTTCTTT. Encoded protein: CASSVTGDGAFF. The full variable domain, its missing parts supplied by reference TRBV5-1 and TRBJ1-1, is KAGVTQTPRYLIKTRGQQVTLSCSPISGHRSVSWYQQTPGQGLQFLFEYFSETQRNKGNFPGRFSGRQFSNSRSEMNVSTLELGDSALYLCASSVTGDGAFFGQGTRLTVV.

This chain connects TRBV19 to TRBJ2-5; 10 bases agree with TRBD2. The CDR3 contains 15 residues. V lost 4 bases and J lost 5; bases outside the gene matches: 7. CDR1 LNHDA and CDR2 SQIVND come from the germline V gene (reference sequence). The CDR3 nucleotides read TGTGCCAGTAGTACCCTAGCGGGAGTCGGTGAGACCCAGTACTTC. Translated: CASSTLAGVGETQYF.

The V and J genes are TRBV15 and TRBJ1-2; 9 bases agree with TRBD1. Trimming removed 1 base from V and 7 bases from J; junction bases left unmatched: 7. There are 15 residues in the CDR3. Germline CDR1 LNHNV, CDR2 YYDKDF (reference sequence). As DNA, the CDR3 is TGTGCCACCAGCAGAGGGGAGGACAGGGGCACTGGCTACACCTTC. The encoded protein is CATSRGEDRGTGYTF.

J is TRBJ2-1 and V is TRBV5-1; TRBD2 agrees at 11 bases. The CDR3 has 15 amino acids. Germline V gene sequence: CDR1 SGHRS, CDR2 YFSETQ. Losses at the gene ends were 4 bases for V and 3 bases for J; bases not matched to a gene: 3. CDR3 DNA sequence: TGCGCCAGCAGCCAGACTAGCGGGAACTACAATGAGCAGTTCTTC. It encodes CASSQTSGNYNEQFF.

The CDR3, as DNA: TGTGCCAGCAGCGGGACAGGGGGCGCCGGGGAGCTGTTTTTT. Its translation: CASSGTGGAGELFF. The chain carries TRBV9 and TRBJ2-2; 11 nucleotides agree with TRBD1. The length of the CDR3 is 14 residues. V lost 3 bases to trimming and J lost 6 bases; unmatched junction nucleotides: 1. CDR1 and CDR2 (germline): SGDLS, YYNGEE.